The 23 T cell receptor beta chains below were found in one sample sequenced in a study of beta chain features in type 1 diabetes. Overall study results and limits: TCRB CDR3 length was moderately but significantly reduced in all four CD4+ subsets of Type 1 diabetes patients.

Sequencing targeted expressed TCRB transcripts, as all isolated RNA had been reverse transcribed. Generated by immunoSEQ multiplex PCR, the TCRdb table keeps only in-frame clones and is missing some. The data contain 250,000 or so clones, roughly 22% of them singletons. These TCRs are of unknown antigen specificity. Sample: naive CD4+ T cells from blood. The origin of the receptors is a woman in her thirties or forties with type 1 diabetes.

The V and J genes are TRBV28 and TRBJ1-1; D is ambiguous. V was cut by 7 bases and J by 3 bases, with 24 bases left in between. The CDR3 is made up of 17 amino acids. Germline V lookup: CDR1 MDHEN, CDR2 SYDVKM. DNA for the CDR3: TGTGCCAGCACTATTGCCCCCGGTGCCCGCGGGTACACTGAAGCTTTCTTT. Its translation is CASTIAPGARGYTEAFF. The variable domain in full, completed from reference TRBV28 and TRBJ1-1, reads DVKVTQSSRYLVKRTGEKVFLECVQDMDHENMFWYRQDPGLGLRLIYFSYDVKMKEKGDIPEGYSVSREKKERFSLILESASTNQTSMYLCASTIAPGARGYTEAFFGQGTRLTVV.

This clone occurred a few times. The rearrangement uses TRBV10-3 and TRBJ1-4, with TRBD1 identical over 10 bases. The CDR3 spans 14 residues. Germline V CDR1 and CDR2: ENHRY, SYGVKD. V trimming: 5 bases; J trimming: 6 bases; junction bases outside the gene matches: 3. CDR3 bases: TGTGCCATCAGTTCCGGGACAGGGGATGAAAAACTGTTTTTT. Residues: CAISSGTGDEKLFF.

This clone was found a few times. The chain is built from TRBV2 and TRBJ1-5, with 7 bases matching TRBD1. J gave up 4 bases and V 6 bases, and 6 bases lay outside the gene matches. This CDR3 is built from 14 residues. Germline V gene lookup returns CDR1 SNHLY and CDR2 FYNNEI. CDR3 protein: CASSRQGGNQPQHF. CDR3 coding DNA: TGTGCCAGCAGCAGACAGGGAGGAAATCAGCCCCAGCATTTT.

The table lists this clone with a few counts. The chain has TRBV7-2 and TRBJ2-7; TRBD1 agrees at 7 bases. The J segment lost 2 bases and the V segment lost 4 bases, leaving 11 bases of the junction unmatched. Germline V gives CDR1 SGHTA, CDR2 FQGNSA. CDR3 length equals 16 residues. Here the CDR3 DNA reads TGTGCCAGCAGCTCATTTCTCGGGACAGCTACCTACGAGCAGTACTTC. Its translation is CASSSFLGTATYEQYF.

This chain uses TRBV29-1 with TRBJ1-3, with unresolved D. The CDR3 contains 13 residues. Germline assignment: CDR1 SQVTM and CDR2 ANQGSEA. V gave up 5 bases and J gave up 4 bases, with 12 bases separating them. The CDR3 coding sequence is TGCAGCGTTTCCCCAAGCGGGGGAAACACCATATATTTT. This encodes CSVSPSGGNTIYF.

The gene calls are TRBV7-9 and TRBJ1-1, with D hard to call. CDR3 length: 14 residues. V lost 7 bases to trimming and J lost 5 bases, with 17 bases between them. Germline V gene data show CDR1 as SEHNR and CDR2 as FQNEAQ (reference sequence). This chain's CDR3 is CASNQNRELTEAFF. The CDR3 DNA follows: TGTGCCAGCAATCAAAACCGGGAACTGACTGAAGCTTTCTTT. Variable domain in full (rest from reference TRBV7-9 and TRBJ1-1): DTGVSQNPRHKITKRGQNVTFRCDPISEHNRLYWYRQTLGQGPEFLTYFQNEAQLEKSRLLSDRFSAERPKGSFSTLEIQRTEQGDSAMYLCASNQNRELTEAFFGQGTRLTVV.

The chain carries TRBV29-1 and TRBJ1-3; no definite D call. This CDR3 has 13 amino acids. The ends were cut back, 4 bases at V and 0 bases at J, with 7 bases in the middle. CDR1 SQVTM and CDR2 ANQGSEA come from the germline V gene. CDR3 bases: TGCAGCGTTGGACATTCCTCTGGAAACACCATATATTTT. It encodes CSVGHSSGNTIYF. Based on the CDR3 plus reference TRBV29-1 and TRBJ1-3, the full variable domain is SAVISQKPSRDICQRGTSLTIQCQVDSQVTMMFWYRQQPGQSLTLIATANQGSEATYESGFVIDKFPISRPNLTFSTLTVSNMSPEDSSIYLCSVGHSSGNTIYFGEGSWLTVV.

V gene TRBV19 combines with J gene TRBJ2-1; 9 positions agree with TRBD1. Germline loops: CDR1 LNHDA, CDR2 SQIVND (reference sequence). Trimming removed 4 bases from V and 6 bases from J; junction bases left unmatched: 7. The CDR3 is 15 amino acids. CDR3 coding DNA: TGTGCCAGTAGTACTCCGGGACAGGGCGGCAATGAGCAGTTCTTC. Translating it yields CASSTPGQGGNEQFF.

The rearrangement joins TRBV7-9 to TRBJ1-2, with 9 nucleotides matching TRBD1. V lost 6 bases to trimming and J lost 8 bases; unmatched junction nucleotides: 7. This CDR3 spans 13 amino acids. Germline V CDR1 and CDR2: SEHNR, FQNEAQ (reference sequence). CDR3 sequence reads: CASRQGAIWGYTF. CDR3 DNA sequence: TGTGCCAGCAGACAGGGGGCTATCTGGGGCTACACCTTC.

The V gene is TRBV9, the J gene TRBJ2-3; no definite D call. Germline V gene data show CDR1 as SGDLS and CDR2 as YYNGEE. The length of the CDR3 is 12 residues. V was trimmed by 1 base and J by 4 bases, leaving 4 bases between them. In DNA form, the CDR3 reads TGTGCCAGCAGCGTATACTCAGATACGCAGTATTTT. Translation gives CASSVYSDTQYF. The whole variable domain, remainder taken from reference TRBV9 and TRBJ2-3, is DSGVTQTPKHLITATGQRVTLRCSPRSGDLSVYWYQQSLDQGLQFLIQYYNGEERAKGNILERFSAQQFPDLHSELNLSSLELGDSALYFCASSVYSDTQYFGPGTRLTVL.

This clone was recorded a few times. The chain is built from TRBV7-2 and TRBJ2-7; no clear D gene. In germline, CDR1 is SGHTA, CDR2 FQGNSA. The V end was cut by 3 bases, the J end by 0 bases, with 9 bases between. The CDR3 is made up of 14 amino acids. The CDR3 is CASSLWRSSYEQYF. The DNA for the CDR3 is TGTGCCAGCAGCTTGTGGCGGAGCTCCTACGAGCAGTACTTC.

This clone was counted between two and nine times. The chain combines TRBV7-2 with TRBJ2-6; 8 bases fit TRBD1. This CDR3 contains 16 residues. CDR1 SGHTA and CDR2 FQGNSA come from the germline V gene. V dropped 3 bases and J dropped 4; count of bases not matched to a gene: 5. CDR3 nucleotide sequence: TGTGCCAGCAGCTTCCTCCAGGGGGCGGGGGCCAACGTCCTGACTTTC. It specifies CASSFLQGAGANVLTF.

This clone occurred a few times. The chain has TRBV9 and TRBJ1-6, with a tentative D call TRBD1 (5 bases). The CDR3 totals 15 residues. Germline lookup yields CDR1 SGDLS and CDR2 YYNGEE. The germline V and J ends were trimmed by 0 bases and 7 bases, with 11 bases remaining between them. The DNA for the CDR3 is TGTGCCAGCAGCGTAGTTGGAGGGGACAATTCACCCCTCCACTTT. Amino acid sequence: CASSVVGGDNSPLHF.

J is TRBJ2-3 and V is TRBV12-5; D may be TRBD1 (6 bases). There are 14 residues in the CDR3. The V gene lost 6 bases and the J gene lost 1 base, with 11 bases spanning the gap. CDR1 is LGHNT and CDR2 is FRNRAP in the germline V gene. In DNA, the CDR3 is TGTGCTAGTGGGAAGGGGGAACGCACAGATACGCAGTATTTT. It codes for CASGKGERTDTQYF.

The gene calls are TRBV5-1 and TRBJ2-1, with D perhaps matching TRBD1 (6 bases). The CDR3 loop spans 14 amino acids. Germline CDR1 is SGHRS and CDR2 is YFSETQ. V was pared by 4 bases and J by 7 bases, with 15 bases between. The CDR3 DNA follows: TGCGCCAGCAGCCAACATCAACAGGGTAATGAGCAGTTCTTC. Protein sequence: CASSQHQQGNEQFF.

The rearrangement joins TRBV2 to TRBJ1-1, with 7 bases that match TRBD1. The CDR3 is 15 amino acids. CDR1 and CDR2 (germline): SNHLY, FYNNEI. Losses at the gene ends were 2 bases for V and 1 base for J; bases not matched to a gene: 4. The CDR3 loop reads CASSERGQRNTEAFF. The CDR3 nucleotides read TGTGCCAGCAGTGAAAGGGGACAGCGGAACACTGAAGCTTTCTTT.

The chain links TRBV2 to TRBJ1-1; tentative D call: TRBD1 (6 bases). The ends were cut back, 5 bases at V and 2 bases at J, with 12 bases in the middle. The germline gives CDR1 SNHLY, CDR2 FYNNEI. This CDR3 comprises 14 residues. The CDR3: CASSNGQRNTEAFF. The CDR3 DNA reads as TGTGCCAGCAGTAACGGACAGAGAAACACTGAAGCTTTCTTT. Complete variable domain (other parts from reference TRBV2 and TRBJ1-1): EPEVTQTPSHQVTQMGQEVILRCVPISNHLYFYWYRQILGQKVEFLVSFYNNEISEKSEIFDDQFSVERPDGSNFTLKIRSTKLEDSAMYFCASSNGQRNTEAFFGQGTRLTVV.

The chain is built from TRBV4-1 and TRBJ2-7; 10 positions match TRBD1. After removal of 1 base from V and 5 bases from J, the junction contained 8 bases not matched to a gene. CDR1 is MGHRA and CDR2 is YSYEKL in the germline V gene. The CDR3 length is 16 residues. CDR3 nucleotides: TGCGCCAGCAGCCAAGCGCCGGGACAGGGGAAGAACGAGCAGTACTTC. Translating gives CASSQAPGQGKNEQYF.

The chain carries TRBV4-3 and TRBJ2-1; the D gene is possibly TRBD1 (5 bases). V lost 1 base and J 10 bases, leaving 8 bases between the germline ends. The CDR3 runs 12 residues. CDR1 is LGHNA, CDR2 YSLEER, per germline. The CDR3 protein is CASSQVGQEQFF. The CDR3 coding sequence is TGCGCCAGCAGCCAAGTGGGGCAGGAGCAGTTCTTC.

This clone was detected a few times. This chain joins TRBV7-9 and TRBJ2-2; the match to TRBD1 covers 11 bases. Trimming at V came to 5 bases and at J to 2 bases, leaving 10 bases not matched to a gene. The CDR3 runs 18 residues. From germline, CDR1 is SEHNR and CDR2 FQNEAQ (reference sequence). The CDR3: CASSLRDRGSNNTGELFF. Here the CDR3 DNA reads TGTGCCAGCAGCCTCCGGGACAGGGGGAGTAATAACACCGGGGAGCTGTTTTTT.

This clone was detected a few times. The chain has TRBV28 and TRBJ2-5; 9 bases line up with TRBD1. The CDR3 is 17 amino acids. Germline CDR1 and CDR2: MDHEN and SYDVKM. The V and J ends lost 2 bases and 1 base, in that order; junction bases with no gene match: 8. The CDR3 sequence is CASSLNFGTGLQETQYF. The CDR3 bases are TGTGCCAGCAGTTTAAACTTCGGGACAGGGCTCCAAGAGACCCAGTACTTC.

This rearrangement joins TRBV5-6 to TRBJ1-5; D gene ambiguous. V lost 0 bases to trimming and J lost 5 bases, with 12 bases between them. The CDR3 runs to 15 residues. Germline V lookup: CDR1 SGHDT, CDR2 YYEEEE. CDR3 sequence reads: CASSLGGRNDQPQHF. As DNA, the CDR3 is TGTGCCAGCAGCTTGGGAGGGAGGAATGATCAGCCCCAGCATTTT.

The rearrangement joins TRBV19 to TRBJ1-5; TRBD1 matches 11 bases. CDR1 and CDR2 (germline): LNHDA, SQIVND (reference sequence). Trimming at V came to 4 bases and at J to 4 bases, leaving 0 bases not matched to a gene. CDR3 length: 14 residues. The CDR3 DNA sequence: TGTGCCAGTAGTAGGGACAGGGGGAATCAGCCCCAGCATTTT. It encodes CASSRDRGNQPQHF.